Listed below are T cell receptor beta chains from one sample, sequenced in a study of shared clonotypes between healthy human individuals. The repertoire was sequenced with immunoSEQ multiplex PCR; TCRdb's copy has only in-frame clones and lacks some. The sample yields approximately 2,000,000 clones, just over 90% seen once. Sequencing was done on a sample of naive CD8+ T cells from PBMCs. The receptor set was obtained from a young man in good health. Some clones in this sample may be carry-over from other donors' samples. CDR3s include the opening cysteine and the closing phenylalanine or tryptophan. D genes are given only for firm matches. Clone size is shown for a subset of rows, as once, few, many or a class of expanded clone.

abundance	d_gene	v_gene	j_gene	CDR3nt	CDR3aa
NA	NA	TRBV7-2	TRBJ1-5	TGTGCCAGCAGCCTCTCCGAGGGCCCCCCTCCGAATCCCCAGCATTTT	CASSLSEGPPPNPQHF
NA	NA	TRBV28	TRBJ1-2	TGTGCCAGCAGTTCCCGGGCCTCCTATGGCTACACCTTC	CASSSRASYGYTF
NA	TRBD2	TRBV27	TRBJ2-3	TGTGCCAGCAGTTCAGGACTAGCGGGAGGGCCAGATACGCAGTATTTT	CASSSGLAGGPDTQYF
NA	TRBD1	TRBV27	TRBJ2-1	TGTGCCAGCAGTTTAACTACAGGGGGCAATGAGCAGTTCTTC	CASSLTTGGNEQFF
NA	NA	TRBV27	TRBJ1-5	TGTGCCAGCAGTTCCCTAGGACGGTTTAATCAGCCCCAGCATTTT	CASSSLGRFNQPQHF
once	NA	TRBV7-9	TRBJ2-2	TGTGCCAGCAGTCCCAAGGGGGGGCGCGGGAACACCGGGGAGCTGTTTTTT	CASSPKGGRGNTGELFF
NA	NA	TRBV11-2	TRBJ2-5	TGTGCCAGCAGCTTGGAACCCCGGGAGACCCAGTACTTC	CASSLEPRETQYF
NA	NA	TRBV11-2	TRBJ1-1	TGTGCCAGCAGCCTATGGAAGAAAATTGAAGCTTTCTTT	CASSLWKKIEAFF
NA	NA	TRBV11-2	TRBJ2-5	TGTGCCAGCCGGCTCCGGGTCCAAGAGACCCAGTACTTC	CASRLRVQETQYF
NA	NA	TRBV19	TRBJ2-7	TGTGCCAGTAGTATAGTGTGGACAGAACTCGAGCAGTACTTC	CASSIVWTELEQYF